One and the same sample provided the 8 T cell receptor beta chains below, sequenced in a study of blood T cell repertoires in COVID-19. Only in-frame clones appear in the TCRdb table, and some are missing; sequencing was by immunoSEQ multiplex PCR. The table includes about 250,000 clones, about 89% detected once. Sequencing was performed on PBMCs or T cells enriched from blood (not recorded which). The receptors shown here come from a young woman who had recovered from COVID-19.

The chain joins TRBV28 to TRBJ2-5, with 11 bases identical to TRBD1. From germline, CDR1 is MDHEN and CDR2 SYDVKM. V lost 2 bases and J lost 4; bases outside the gene matches: 6. This CDR3 spans 16 amino acids. The CDR3 here is CASSLRDRGGRETQYF. The DNA for the CDR3 is TGTGCCAGCAGTTTACGGGACAGGGGGGGGCGAGAGACCCAGTACTTC.

The chain joins TRBV2 to TRBJ2-7, with TRBD2 identical over 7 bases. Germline V CDR1 and CDR2: SNHLY, FYNNEI. There are 13 residues in the CDR3. Trimming at V came to 7 bases and at J to 3 bases, leaving 6 bases not matched to a gene. Here the CDR3 reads CASIPGGGYEQYF. In DNA, the CDR3 is TGTGCCAGCATCCCTGGGGGGGGCTACGAGCAGTACTTC.

The CDR3 nucleotides read TGCGCCAGCAGCCTCGCTCACGGTGACTATGGCTACACCTTC. Translated: CASSLAHGDYGYTF. The chain joins TRBV4-3 to TRBJ1-2; D not resolved. Germline lookup yields CDR1 LGHNA and CDR2 YSLEER. This CDR3 is 14 amino acids long. V was pared by 4 bases and J by 3 bases, with 12 bases between.

This clone turned up a few times. The chain uses TRBV10-2 and TRBJ1-5, with TRBD1 matching over 7 bases. V was clipped by 5 bases and J by 3 bases; unmatched bases: 13. This CDR3 is 17 amino acids long. Per the germline V gene, CDR1 is WSHSY and CDR2 is SAAADI. Written as DNA, the CDR3 is TGCGCCAGCAGTCGGGACAGTTTTTATGAGAACAATCAGCCCCAGCATTTT. This encodes CASSRDSFYENNQPQHF.

V gene TRBV9 combines with J gene TRBJ1-2; perhaps TRBD1 as D (6 bases). The CDR3 runs to 13 residues. With 0 bases removed from V and 8 bases from J, the gap between germline ends came to 11 bases. Germline V gene sequence: CDR1 SGDLS, CDR2 YYNGEE. The DNA for the CDR3 is TGTGCCAGCAGCGTAGTTGGGACACCCGGCTACACCTTC. It specifies CASSVVGTPGYTF.

The chain is built from TRBV5-1 and TRBJ2-2; TRBD1 matches 11 bases. The length of the CDR3 is 16 residues. Germline V gene sequence: CDR1 SGHRS, CDR2 YFSETQ. The V segment lost 4 bases and the J segment 4 bases; nucleotides outside the gene matches: 6. In DNA form, the CDR3 reads TGCGCCAGCAGCATAGGACAGGGGGCGCGCACCGGGGAGCTGTTTTTT. It specifies CASSIGQGARTGELFF. The variable domain in full, with the rest retrieved from reference TRBV5-1 and TRBJ2-2, is KAGVTQTPRYLIKTRGQQVTLSCSPISGHRSVSWYQQTPGQGLQFLFEYFSETQRNKGNFPGRFSGRQFSNSRSEMNVSTLELGDSALYLCASSIGQGARTGELFFGEGSRLTVL.

The chain uses TRBV23-1 and TRBJ1-5; the D is unclear. Being an ORF, TRBV23-1 has a function that is uncertain. Trimming removed 6 bases from V and 7 bases from J, with 28 bases in between. The CDR3 has 18 amino acids. Written as DNA, the CDR3 is TGCGCCAGCAGCCCCCTTCCGGGTTGGCTTGCCCCACACCAGCCCCAGCATTTT. This gives the protein CASSPLPGWLAPHQPQHF.

This chain uses TRBV28 with TRBJ1-4; unclear D gene. The CDR3 is made up of 14 amino acids. CDR1 MDHEN and CDR2 SYDVKM come from the germline V gene. The germline V and J ends were trimmed by 5 bases and 4 bases, with 11 bases remaining between them. This CDR3 is CASSILAGNEKLFF. The CDR3 region has the DNA TGTGCCAGCAGTATACTAGCCGGTAATGAAAAACTGTTTTTT.